These 24 T cell receptor beta chains were all obtained from the same sample, sequenced in a study of T cell repertoires in cytomegalovirus infection. No cognate antigen is known for these TCRs. TCRdb recomputed calls from the reads with MiXCR, one row per CDR3 protein. The sample lists 250,000 to 400,000 distinct CDR3 sequences; 25% were seen once. The material was cultured PBMCs, obtained from culture after CMV antigen stimulation. The receptors were gathered from a human donor in good health (CMV status not recorded). Some clones in this sample may be carry-over from other donors' samples.

This clonotype is termed medium-sized. V and J are TRBV7-6 and TRBJ1-1; D is perhaps TRBD1 (5 bases). The V gene's germline CDR1 is SGHVS and CDR2 FNYEAQ. This CDR3 spans 14 amino acids. V was cut by 1 base and J by 6 bases, with 12 bases left in between. CDR3 protein: CASSLGGGIAEAFF. CDR3 nucleotide sequence: TGTGCCAGCAGCTTAGGGGGCGGCATAGCTGAAGCTTTCTTT.

The table lists this clonotype with a few counts. The chain carries TRBV20-1 and TRBJ2-5; TRBD1 might be the D (6 bases). With 2 bases removed from V and 5 bases from J, the gap between germline ends came to 15 bases. Germline assignment: CDR1 DFQATT and CDR2 SNEGSKA (reference sequence). The length of the CDR3 is 14 residues. DNA of the CDR3: TGCAGTGCTAGAATCGACAGGTCTACCGAGACCCAGTACTTC. Its protein product is CSARIDRSTETQYF.

V and J are TRBV28 and TRBJ2-7; D is unresolved. The CDR3 is 12 amino acids. In germline, CDR1 is MDHEN, CDR2 SYDVKM. The ends were cut back, 4 bases at V and 2 bases at J, with 6 bases in the middle. The CDR3 coding sequence is TGTGCCAGCAGTTCGGTGACCTACGAGCAGTACTTC. Amino acid sequence: CASSSVTYEQYF.

This chain links TRBV2 with TRBJ2-3; 7 bases fit TRBD2. The CDR3 sequence is 16 residues long. Trimming cost V 5 bases and J 4 bases; bases outside gene matches: 12. In germline, CDR1 is SNHLY, CDR2 FYNNEI. CDR3 nucleotides: TGTGCCAGCAGTACTCTAGCGGACCCCGCCGCAGATACGCAGTATTTT. This sequence encodes CASSTLADPAADTQYF.

The chain couples TRBV20-1 to TRBJ1-1; 9 positions agree with TRBD1. J lost 1 base, V lost 5 bases, and 14 bases had no gene match. The CDR3 loop spans 17 amino acids. The germline CDR1 and CDR2 sequences are DFQATT and SNEGSKA (reference sequence). CDR3 sequence (DNA): TGCAGTGCTCTCAGGGGCCCCGGGACAGGGTCGAACACTGAAGCTTTCTTT. It codes for CSALRGPGTGSNTEAFF.

The V call is TRBV7-9, the J call TRBJ2-1, with TRBD2 matching over 8 bases. Germline CDR1 is SEHNR and CDR2 is FQNEAQ (reference sequence). CDR3 length: 16 residues. With 7 bases clipped from V and 8 bases from J, the junction kept 16 bases outside the gene matches. CDR3 protein: CASKGREGRFSDEQFF. The CDR3 bases are TGTGCCAGCAAGGGACGGGAGGGCCGGTTCAGCGATGAGCAGTTCTTC.

This clonotype appeared a few times. The chain recombines TRBV27 with TRBJ2-6, with D possibly TRBD2 on 6 matching bases. From germline, CDR1 is MNHEY and CDR2 SMNVEV (reference sequence). The CDR3 spans 14 residues. With 5 bases removed from V and 5 bases from J, the gap between germline ends came to 10 bases. The CDR3 sequence is CASSVAGRANVLTF. The CDR3 DNA follows: TGTGCCAGCAGTGTCGCGGGGAGGGCCAACGTCCTGACTTTC.

This chain joins TRBV20-1 and TRBJ2-5; D is unclear. Per the germline V gene, CDR1 is DFQATT and CDR2 is SNEGSKA (reference sequence). V was cut by 0 bases and J by 1 base, with 9 bases left in between. The CDR3 runs to 14 residues. The CDR3 reads CSARDSASQETQYF. The CDR3 coding sequence is TGCAGTGCTAGAGATTCGGCGAGCCAAGAGACCCAGTACTTC.

This clonotype was picked up a small number of times. This chain connects TRBV2 to TRBJ2-2; TRBD1 or TRBD2 may be the D gene (5 bases each). Trimming took 7 bases from V and 3 from J, leaving 15 bases between them. CDR3 size: 15 residues. CDR1 is SNHLY, CDR2 FYNNEI, per germline. The CDR3 reads CASTTFGADTGELFF. The DNA for the CDR3 is TGTGCCAGCACCACTTTCGGGGCTGACACCGGGGAGCTGTTTTTT.

The chain couples TRBV15 to TRBJ2-3; 9 bases line up with TRBD2. The germline CDR1 and CDR2 sequences are LNHNV and YYDKDF (reference sequence). The length of the CDR3 is 17 residues. V gave up 1 base and J gave up 8 bases; unmatched junction bases: 13. The CDR3 reads CATSRGGLAVDRATQYF. As DNA, the CDR3 is TGTGCCACCAGCAGAGGGGGACTAGCAGTGGATCGTGCTACGCAGTATTTT.

V gene TRBV20-1 combines with J gene TRBJ2-3; unclear D gene. V was cut by 0 bases and J by 0 bases, with 10 bases left in between. Germline V CDR1 and CDR2: DFQATT, SNEGSKA (reference sequence). CDR3 length equals 15 residues. The CDR3 spells CSARDPVESTDTQYF. CDR3 coding DNA: TGCAGTGCTAGAGATCCCGTAGAGAGCACAGATACGCAGTATTTT.

Ten or more counts support this clonotype. V is TRBV7-2 and J is TRBJ2-3; 14 nucleotides line up with TRBD2. CDR1 and CDR2 from the germline V gene are SGHTA and FQGNSA. With 2 bases clipped from V and 5 bases from J, the junction kept 3 bases outside the gene matches. The CDR3 has 16 residues. The CDR3 DNA sequence: TGTGCCAGCAGCTTAAGGGGGACTAGCGGGAGAGATACGCAGTATTTT. Translated, it gives CASSLRGTSGRDTQYF.

The rearrangement joins TRBV5-5 to TRBJ2-7; tentative D call: TRBD1 (5 bases). Between the trimmed V and J ends, which lost 4 bases and 0 bases, there was a span of 11 bases. In germline, CDR1 is SGHKS, CDR2 YYEKEE (reference sequence). This CDR3 spans 14 amino acids. CDR3 DNA: TGTGCCAGCAGCCGACAGTGGGGCTCCTACGAGCAGTACGTC. As protein: CASSRQWGSYEQYV.

The rearrangement links TRBV20-1 to TRBJ1-5; possible D gene TRBD1, 5 bases. Trimming stripped 6 bases from V and 0 bases from J, with 12 bases between. CDR1 DFQATT and CDR2 SNEGSKA come from the germline V gene (reference sequence). This CDR3 region has 14 residues. Here the CDR3 DNA reads TGCAGTGCCCCGGGACGGTCTAGCAATCAGCCCCAGCATTTT. Its protein is CSAPGRSSNQPQHF.

This clonotype was seen at least ten times. V usage is TRBV7-2 and J usage is TRBJ2-3; the match to TRBD2 covers 7 bases. CDR1 SGHTA and CDR2 FQGNSA come from the germline V gene. This CDR3 has 15 amino acids. With 5 bases clipped from V and 0 bases from J, the junction kept 5 bases outside the gene matches. This chain's CDR3 is CASSPQRESTDTQYF. In nucleotides, the CDR3 is TGTGCCAGCAGCCCCCAGCGGGAAAGCACAGATACGCAGTATTTT.

The chain has TRBV6-1 and TRBJ1-1, with D hard to call. The CDR3 covers 12 residues. Trimming pared 6 bases from V and 7 bases from J, leaving 12 bases between. Germline V lookup: CDR1 MNHNS, CDR2 SASEGT. The CDR3 sequence is CASRERHLEAFF. CDR3 nucleotide sequence: TGTGCCAGCAGAGAGAGACACCTTGAAGCTTTCTTT.

This clonotype showed up just a few times. The chain recombines TRBV4-3 with TRBJ2-7, with 10 bases aligning to TRBD2. J lost 8 bases, V lost 0 bases, and 7 bases had no gene match. In germline, CDR1 is LGHNA, CDR2 YSLEER. This CDR3 has 15 amino acids. CDR3 sequence: CASSQDDGLAAKQYF. Written as DNA, the CDR3 is TGCGCCAGCAGCCAAGATGACGGACTAGCGGCAAAGCAGTACTTC.

This clonotype was observed a few times. V gene TRBV27 combines with J gene TRBJ2-3, with D perhaps matching TRBD2 (6 bases). The V end lost 3 bases, the J end lost 3 bases, and 10 bases lay between the germline ends. CDR1 is MNHEY, CDR2 SMNVEV, per germline (reference sequence). The CDR3 sequence is 14 residues long. The CDR3 loop reads CASSFVTRTDTQYF. CDR3 coding DNA: TGTGCCAGCAGTTTTGTGACTAGGACAGATACGCAGTATTTT.

The sample holds many counts of this clonotype. The chain couples TRBV7-2 to TRBJ2-3, with TRBD2 as a possible D gene (6 bases). The V gene's germline CDR1 is SGHTA and CDR2 FQGNSA. Trimming removed 0 bases from V and 6 bases from J, with 16 bases in between. This CDR3 region has 16 residues. CDR3 DNA sequence: TGTGCCAGCAGCTTAGCGTGGTCGGGAGTAGGTGATACGCAGTATTTT. It is translated as CASSLAWSGVGDTQYF.

Only a few counts were recorded for this clonotype. V usage is TRBV7-9 and J usage is TRBJ2-7; D remains unclear. This CDR3 has 12 amino acids. Germline loops: CDR1 SEHNR, CDR2 FQNEAQ (reference sequence). V gave up 5 bases and J gave up 3 bases, with 8 bases separating them. In DNA, the CDR3 is TGTGCCAGCAGCACGGACGTCTACGAGCAGTACTTC. This sequence encodes CASSTDVYEQYF.

This clonotype was observed many times. The V call is TRBV7-2, the J call TRBJ2-7, with 7 positions matching TRBD1. V dropped 5 bases and J dropped 4; count of bases not matched to a gene: 11. The CDR3 is 15 residues long. Germline CDR1 is SGHTA and CDR2 is FQGNSA. CDR3 in amino acids: CASSLGQVDMYEQYF. CDR3 bases: TGTGCCAGCAGCCTTGGACAGGTGGATATGTACGAGCAGTACTTC.

Ten or more counts support this clonotype. The V and J genes are TRBV7-2 and TRBJ2-3; TRBD1 agrees at 9 bases. Germline lookup yields CDR1 SGHTA and CDR2 FQGNSA. V shed 7 bases, J shed 7 bases, and the junction held 15 bases outside the gene matches. There are 16 residues in the CDR3. This CDR3 reads CASTNGRDRARNTQYF. In DNA, the CDR3 is TGTGCCAGCACCAACGGCCGGGACAGGGCTCGGAATACGCAGTATTTT.

This clonotype was recorded a few times. V and J are TRBV7-9 and TRBJ1-1, with D unclear. The CDR3 loop spans 12 amino acids. V lost 1 base and J 8 bases, leaving 8 bases between the germline ends. Germline values: CDR1 SEHNR, CDR2 FQNEAQ (reference sequence). Here the CDR3 reads CASSLGSQEAFF. In DNA, the CDR3 is TGTGCCAGCAGCTTAGGATCGCAAGAAGCTTTCTTT.

Ten or more counts support this clonotype. The chain couples TRBV7-3 to TRBJ2-1; 9 bases are shared with TRBD2. Germline CDR1 reads SGHTA; CDR2 reads FQGTGA. This CDR3 region has 16 residues. Losses at the gene ends were 6 bases for V and 2 bases for J; bases not matched to a gene: 8. The CDR3 region has the DNA TGTGCCAGCAGTCACGGTAGCGGGAGCGCCTACAATGAGCAGTTCTTC. Amino acid sequence: CASSHGSGSAYNEQFF.